Listed below are T cell receptor beta chains from one sample, sequenced in a study of Graves' ophthalmopathy and Graves' hyperthyroidism. TCRdb ran MiXCR on the multiplex PCR reads and lists one entry per CDR3 protein. Seen here are 300,000 or so distinct CDR3 sequences, about a sixth observed once, and the top ten hold over 9%. The specimen was peripheral blood. These receptors all come from an adult man with Graves' ophthalmopathy. Each CDR3 is given with its conserved first and last residue. A D gene is named only where the DNA matches it firmly. A row's size may be missing; if present it is once, few, many or a size class.

j_call d_call v_call clone_size cdr3_aa cdr3_nt
TRBJ2-6 NA TRBV11-2 many CASSLDYSGLSGANVLTF TGTGCCAGCAGCTTAGATTACAGCGGGCTCTCTGGGGCCAACGTCCTGACTTTC
TRBJ2-5 NA TRBV11-2 NA CASSSRPGEETQYF TGTGCCAGCAGTTCGAGACCAGGGGAAGAGACCCAGTACTTC
TRBJ2-5 TRBD2 TRBV7-8 many CASSRTSGETQYF TGTGCCAGCAGCCGGACTAGCGGTGAGACCCAGTACTTC
TRBJ1-1 NA TRBV6-2/TRBV6-3 many CASRDSGVNTEAFF TGTGCCAGCAGAGACTCAGGGGTGAACACTGAAGCTTTCTTT
TRBJ2-5 NA TRBV6-5 many CASSYPASKTQYF TGTGCCAGCAGTTACCCGGCGTCGAAGACCCAGTACTTC
TRBJ2-7 NA TRBV20-1 many CSARTLYEQYF TGCAGTGCTCGAACTCTCTACGAGCAGTACTTC
TRBJ2-5 NA TRBV20-1 NA CSAQRTGRRETQYF TGCAGTGCTCAACGTACAGGACGGCGGGAGACCCAGTACTTC
TRBJ2-7 NA TRBV28 many CASIGSDPYEQYF TGTGCCAGCATTGGTAGCGACCCCTACGAGCAGTACTTC
TRBJ2-7 TRBD2 TRBV24-1 NA CATSGTSGNSYEQYF TGTGCCACCAGTGGGACTAGCGGGAACTCCTACGAGCAGTACTTC
TRBJ2-7 NA TRBV4-3 many CASSQDTRVRMPYEQYF TGCGCCAGCAGCCAAGATACCCGGGTCAGGATGCCCTACGAGCAGTACTTC
TRBJ1-5 NA TRBV30 many CAWCQNSNQPQHF TGTGCCTGGTGTCAGAATAGCAATCAGCCCCAGCATTTT
TRBJ1-5 NA TRBV19 NA CASSMAGFVNQPQHF TGTGCCAGTAGTATGGCAGGGTTTGTCAATCAGCCCCAGCATTTT
TRBJ2-6 TRBD1 TRBV5-1 NA CASARQGAQPGANVLTF TGCGCCAGCGCCCGACAGGGGGCGCAGCCTGGGGCCAACGTCCTGACTTTC
TRBJ1-5 NA TRBV30 few CAWSAGLSNQPQHF TGTGCCTGGAGTGCAGGGCTTAGCAATCAGCCCCAGCATTTT
TRBJ1-1 NA TRBV19 many CASRRQVNTEAFF TGTGCCAGTAGACGACAGGTGAACACTGAAGCTTTCTTT
TRBJ1-1 TRBD1 TRBV20-1 many CSARDRGRLNTEAFF TGCAGTGCCCGGGACAGGGGCCGATTGAACACTGAAGCTTTCTTT
TRBJ2-5 TRBD2 TRBV11-2 many CASSPVAGGPRETQYF TGTGCCAGCAGCCCAGTGGCGGGAGGGCCGAGGGAGACCCAGTACTTC
TRBJ2-7 TRBD2 TRBV29-1 many CSVSEGLVGLEQYF TGCAGCGTTTCCGAAGGACTAGTAGGTCTCGAGCAGTACTTC
TRBJ2-2 NA TRBV30 many CAWSVRGPTGELFF TGTGCCTGGAGTGTTCGCGGCCCTACCGGGGAGCTGTTTTTT
TRBJ2-7 NA TRBV20-1 NA CSAEGVPSYEQYF TGCAGTGCTGAAGGGGTTCCCTCCTACGAGCAGTACTTC
TRBJ2-5 TRBD1 TRBV7-2 many CASSLAAGTGRETQYF TGTGCCAGCAGCTTAGCAGCCGGGACAGGGCGAGAGACCCAGTACTTC
TRBJ2-7 NA TRBV12-3/TRBV12-4 NA CASSLGTSRRDSYEQYF TGTGCCAGCAGTTTAGGGACCTCCAGGAGAGACTCCTACGAGCAGTACTTC